Following are 27 T cell receptor beta chains from one sample sequenced in a study of T-cell reconstitution after alpha-beta-depleted transplantation in children. Preparation of the TCRbeta library was carried out with unique molecular identifiers. TCRdb re-derived calls from the PCR reads in MiXCR, one entry per CDR3 protein. The data contain around 400,000 distinct CDR3 sequences, 9.5% to 13% of them singletons. The input for sequencing was PBMCs from the stem cell graft donor, taken from the stem cell graft. All receptors derive from a human donor who donated a stem cell graft to a child with acute myeloid leukemia.

V and J are TRBV6-1 and TRBJ2-5; D perhaps matches TRBD2 (5 bases). The CDR3 loop spans 14 amino acids. Germline CDR1 MNHNS, CDR2 SASEGT. Trimming left V 6 bases short and J 1 base short, with 12 bases between. Here the CDR3 reads CASRFDGLQETQYF. DNA for the CDR3: TGTGCCAGCAGATTTGATGGACTCCAAGAGACCCAGTACTTC.

The chain employs TRBV20-1 and TRBJ1-2; no clear D gene. Per germline, CDR1 DFQATT and CDR2 SNEGSKA (reference sequence). CDR3 length: 12 residues. V lost 2 bases and J 6 bases, leaving 10 bases between the germline ends. The CDR3 coding sequence is TGCAGTGCTAGAAGAGGCTCAGATGGCTACACCTTC. It encodes CSARRGSDGYTF.

The sample holds a few counts of this clonotype. The rearrangement links TRBV5-1 to TRBJ1-4, with D perhaps TRBD1 (6 bases). The germline V and J ends were trimmed by 4 bases and 0 bases, with 13 bases remaining between them. Germline V gives CDR1 SGHRS, CDR2 YFSETQ. The CDR3 loop spans 16 amino acids. Here the CDR3 DNA reads TGCGCCAGCAGCGGTACAGGGTCGGCAACTAATGAAAAACTGTTTTTT. Amino acid sequence: CASSGTGSATNEKLFF.

The chain links TRBV10-2 to TRBJ2-3; TRBD2 matches 12 bases. Germline lookup yields CDR1 WSHSY and CDR2 SAAADI. The CDR3 totals 16 residues. The trim removed 3 bases at V and 9 bases at J, leaving 10 bases unmatched. CDR3 loop: CASSDNRLAGGPTQYF. DNA of the CDR3: TGCGCCAGCAGTGACAATCGGCTAGCGGGAGGGCCAACGCAGTATTTT.

J is TRBJ2-1 and V is TRBV25-1; weak D call: TRBD2 (6 bases). Trimming pared 1 base from V and 6 bases from J, leaving 7 bases between. Germline lookup yields CDR1 MGHDK and CDR2 SYGVNS. CDR3 length: 13 amino acids. CDR3 sequence: CASSELGGNEQFF. In DNA form, the CDR3 reads TGTGCCAGCAGTGAATTGGGGGGCAATGAGCAGTTCTTC.

A few counts support this clonotype. This rearrangement joins TRBV6-1 to TRBJ1-4; TRBD1 might be the D (5 bases). V dropped 6 bases and J dropped 7 bases, with 18 bases sitting between them. CDR1 is MNHNS, CDR2 SASEGT, per germline. The CDR3 has 15 amino acids. CDR3: CASRPSTYQGEKLFF. The CDR3 DNA is TGTGCCAGCAGGCCGTCGACATACCAGGGTGAAAAACTGTTTTTT.

The CDR3 spells CASSQRWGSYEQYF. CDR3 bases: TGTGCCAGCAGTCAACGGTGGGGTAGCTACGAGCAGTACTTC. The genes are TRBV6-2 or TRBV6-3 and TRBJ2-7; D not certain. Germline values: CDR1 MNHEY, CDR2 SVGEGT. Trimming removed 5 bases from V and 3 bases from J, with 14 bases in between. This CDR3 has 14 amino acids.

This clonotype was recorded at least ten times. The V and J genes are TRBV4-3 and TRBJ2-1; D not resolved. The CDR3 spans 13 residues. V lost 3 bases to trimming and J lost 8 bases, with 11 bases between them. Germline V gives CDR1 LGHNA, CDR2 YSLEER. The CDR3 bases are TGCGCCAGCAGCCAGAGTATAGCCTATGAGCAGTTCTTC. It encodes CASSQSIAYEQFF.

The gene calls are TRBV2 and TRBJ1-1, with 11 bases matching TRBD1. The length of the CDR3 is 19 residues. Germline loops: CDR1 SNHLY, CDR2 FYNNEI. V lost 1 base, J lost 6 bases, and 16 bases stayed unmatched. The CDR3 is CASSEGPGGTGGFTAEAFF. In nucleotides, the CDR3 is TGTGCCAGCAGTGAAGGGCCTGGTGGGACAGGGGGTTTTACTGCTGAAGCTTTCTTT.

The V and J genes are TRBV7-9 and TRBJ1-2; maybe TRBD1 (6 bases). Trimming took 1 base from V and 6 from J, leaving 12 bases between them. The CDR3 length is 14 residues. Germline loops: CDR1 SEHNR, CDR2 FQNEAQ (reference sequence). The DNA of the CDR3 is TGTGCCAGCAGCTTAGTCGAACAGGGAGATGGCTACACCTTC. Translating gives CASSLVEQGDGYTF.

The genes are TRBV6-2 or TRBV6-3 and TRBJ1-1; TRBD1 might be the D (5 bases). The V end was cut by 7 bases, the J end by 0 bases, with 21 bases between. Germline loops: CDR1 MNHEY, CDR2 SVGEGT. The CDR3 runs to 17 residues. The CDR3 region has the DNA TGTGCCAGCACCGAAAATGCGGCAGGGCCTGTGAACACTGAAGCTTTCTTT. Amino acid sequence: CASTENAAGPVNTEAFF.

Details on this clonotype: A much more abundant neighbour one base away suggests this may be a read error. V gene TRBV14 combines with J gene TRBJ2-6; 7 bases line up with TRBD1. The CDR3 is made up of 17 amino acids. Germline V gene lookup returns CDR1 SGHDN and CDR2 FVKESK. The CDR3 spells CGSRFRDRPSGANVLTF. The CDR3 bases are TGTGGCAGCAGGTTCCGGGACAGACCCTCTGGGGCCAACGTCCTGACTTTC.

The chain combines TRBV7-2 with TRBJ1-3, with D possibly being TRBD1 (6 bases). Trimming cost V 0 bases and J 4 bases, with 13 bases left between them. The V gene's germline CDR1 is SGHTA and CDR2 FQGNSA. This CDR3 region has 16 residues. CDR3 protein: CASSLALRGGGNTIYF. In DNA form, the CDR3 reads TGTGCCAGCAGCTTAGCGTTAAGGGGGGGGGGAAACACCATATATTTT.

This clonotype was found a few times. This chain uses TRBV7-9 with TRBJ2-7, with 7 bases that match TRBD2. Germline V gene data show CDR1 as SEHNR and CDR2 as FQNEAQ (reference sequence). V dropped 5 bases and J dropped 3; count of bases not matched to a gene: 10. The CDR3 consists of 15 residues. The CDR3 here is CASSPNRGRDYEQYF. The CDR3 DNA reads as TGTGCCAGCAGCCCCAACCGGGGGAGGGACTACGAGCAGTACTTC.

Many counts were recorded for this clonotype. V gene TRBV5-1 combines with J gene TRBJ2-1, with a possible D match to TRBD2 (7 bases). The CDR3 covers 17 residues. CDR1 and CDR2 (germline): SGHRS, YFSETQ. With 0 bases removed from V and 2 bases from J, the gap between germline ends came to 15 bases. CDR3 sequence reads: CASSLEWAGATYNEQFF. The CDR3 nucleotides read TGCGCCAGCAGCTTGGAGTGGGCGGGGGCTACCTACAATGAGCAGTTCTTC.

Only a few counts were recorded for this clonotype. V gene TRBV20-1 combines with J gene TRBJ1-3; D remains unclear. This CDR3 spans 12 amino acids. Deletions cut 6 bases from V and 8 bases from J, with 14 bases between. Germline CDR1 is DFQATT and CDR2 is SNEGSKA (reference sequence). Written as DNA, the CDR3 is TGCAGTGCCAGCGAAGGGCGGGACACCATATATTTT. It yields the protein CSASEGRDTIYF.

The gene calls are TRBV24-1 and TRBJ2-3, with 11 bases that match TRBD1. The junction had 3 bases not matched to a gene; V was cut back by 4 bases and J by 4 bases. The CDR3 has 15 residues. Germline CDR1 reads KGHDR; CDR2 reads SFDVKD. CDR3 protein: CATSDWTGGPDTQYF. The CDR3 DNA follows: TGTGCCACCAGTGACTGGACAGGGGGCCCAGATACGCAGTATTTT.

A remark on this clonotype: A much larger clone lies one base from this, so it may be a read error. For the CDR3, the DNA is TGCGGTGCTAGGGCCTCCGGGGGATACTACAATGAGCAGTTCTTC. Translated: CGARASGGYYNEQFF. The gene calls are TRBV20-1 and TRBJ2-1; D is possibly TRBD2 (6 bases). Germline V gene data show CDR1 as DFQATT and CDR2 as SNEGSKA (reference sequence). The CDR3 contains 15 residues.

This clonotype was found a few times. This chain joins TRBV20-1 and TRBJ2-2; 9 bases map to TRBD2. This CDR3 is built from 14 residues. The germline gives CDR1 DFQATT, CDR2 SNEGSKA (reference sequence). V shed 0 bases and J 4 bases; nucleotides not matched to a gene: 0. In nucleotides, the CDR3 is TGCAGTGCTAGAGAGCGGGAGGGCACCGGGGAGCTGTTTTTT. Its protein is CSAREREGTGELFF.

This clonotype was counted only a few times. The chain links TRBV6-1 to TRBJ2-1; TRBD2 is a possible D gene (6 bases). V lost 7 bases and J lost 7, with 23 bases in between. Germline V gene sequence: CDR1 MNHNS, CDR2 SASEGT. The CDR3 spans 16 residues. The CDR3, as DNA: TGTGCCAGCATTGCGGCTGGGGGGTATTTGGGTAATGAGCAGTTCTTC. This gives the protein CASIAAGGYLGNEQFF.

This clonotype has only a few counts. This chain connects TRBV7-6 to TRBJ2-7, with D maybe TRBD1 (5 bases). Trimming stripped 5 bases from V and 1 base from J, with 12 bases between. The germline CDR1 and CDR2 sequences are SGHVS and FNYEAQ. The CDR3 consists of 14 residues. Here the CDR3 DNA reads TGTGCCAGCAGCATAGACAGTGGATCCTACGAGCAGTACTTC. As protein: CASSIDSGSYEQYF.

V usage is TRBV15 and J usage is TRBJ1-4, with a tentative D call TRBD1 (5 bases). V gave up 4 bases and J gave up 3 bases, with 12 bases separating them. CDR1 is LNHNV, CDR2 YYDKDF, per germline (reference sequence). The CDR3 is made up of 15 amino acids. The CDR3 DNA follows: TGTGCCACCAGCAAAAGACAGTCGGCTAATGAAAAACTGTTTTTT. Encoded protein: CATSKRQSANEKLFF.

V usage is TRBV6-1 and J usage is TRBJ1-5, with 7 bases identical to TRBD1. CDR1 and CDR2 from the germline V gene are MNHNS and SASEGT. Germline trimming cut 3 bases from V and 7 bases from J; bases unmatched to any gene: 9. CDR3 length: 15 residues. CDR3 nucleotides: TGTGCCAGCAGTGACCTTGGACAGGCGAGACAGCCCCAGCATTTT. Its protein is CASSDLGQARQPQHF.

Only a few counts were recorded for this clonotype. One junction end disagrees with the germline gene, perhaps due to a read error. The chain links TRBV18 to TRBJ1-4; no clear D. Germline CDR1 KGHSH, CDR2 LQKENI. The CDR3 extends over 14 amino acids. CDR3 DNA: TGTGCCAGCTCAACACCGTCAACTAATGAAAAACTGTTTTTT. Translated, it gives CASSTPSTNEKLFF.

This clonotype was observed at least ten times. This chain uses TRBV4-1 with TRBJ1-2; D gene unclear. V was trimmed by 0 bases and J by 8 bases, leaving 16 bases between them. The CDR3 loop spans 15 amino acids. The germline CDR1 and CDR2 sequences are MGHRA and YSYEKL. DNA for the CDR3: TGCGCCAGCAGCCAAGATATGGTCCTGAGTTTCGGCTACACCTTC. This codes for CASSQDMVLSFGYTF.

This clonotype was recorded a few times. The chain carries TRBV5-1 and TRBJ2-7, with 10 bases fitting TRBD2. Germline-derived CDR1 and CDR2 are SGHRS and YFSETQ. The CDR3 covers 15 residues. V lost 2 bases, J lost 7 bases, and 9 bases stayed unmatched. The CDR3 nucleotides are TGCGCCAGCAGCTTAACTAGCGGGACCATAATAGAGCAGTACTTC. The encoded protein is CASSLTSGTIIEQYF.

This clonotype was observed a few times. This chain uses TRBV7-9 with TRBJ2-1; the D gene is possibly TRBD2 (5 bases). Trimming removed 5 bases at V and 2 bases at J, with 13 bases between. The length of the CDR3 is 15 residues. Germline CDR1 SEHNR, CDR2 FQNEAQ (reference sequence). The CDR3 DNA is TGTGCCAGCAGCCCACCGAGCGGAACCTACAATGAGCAGTTCTTC. Protein sequence: CASSPPSGTYNEQFF.